The 8 T cell receptor beta chains below all came from one sample that was sequenced in a study of T cells in Graves' hyperthyroidism and ophthalmopathy. Researchers took RNA transcripts and amplified the TCR beta CDR3 regions from them. During a first-round RT-PCR of the TCR CDR3, the HTBI primer set was used. MiXCR, run by TCRdb on the multiplex PCR reads, gives a single entry per CDR3 protein. The sample records 550,000 to 650,000 distinct CDR3 sequences, 14% being singletons. The sequencing sample was made of blood. These receptor sequences come from a woman between 40 and 50 years old with Graves' hyperthyroidism.

There are many counts of this clonotype. The gene calls are TRBV7-2 and TRBJ2-1, with D possibly TRBD2 on 6 matching bases. Trimming removed 7 bases from V and 0 bases from J, with 16 bases in between. In germline, CDR1 is SGHTA, CDR2 FQGNSA. This CDR3 region has 16 residues. CDR3 sequence (DNA): TGTGCCAGCACCCCAGGAGGACTAAACTCCTACAATGAGCAGTTCTTC. This codes for CASTPGGLNSYNEQFF.

This clonotype was observed a handful of times. The V call is TRBV15, the J call TRBJ2-7; tentatively, D is TRBD2 (5 bases). V lost 6 bases to trimming and J lost 4 bases, with 19 bases between them. This CDR3 has 15 amino acids. CDR1 LNHNV and CDR2 YYDKDF come from the germline V gene (reference sequence). The CDR3 loop reads CATRDPAGSIYEQYF. The CDR3 region has the DNA TGTGCCACCAGGGACCCCGCGGGTAGTATATACGAGCAGTACTTC.

This clonotype was found many times. The chain has TRBV5-1 and TRBJ2-3; no reliable D call. Germline values: CDR1 SGHRS, CDR2 YFSETQ. Trimming removed 0 bases from V and 5 bases from J, with 13 bases in between. The CDR3 consists of 15 residues. CDR3 sequence: CASSLEGRTRDTQYF. The CDR3 coding sequence is TGCGCCAGCAGCTTGGAGGGCAGGACGAGAGATACGCAGTATTTT. The full variable domain, with the rest looked up from reference TRBV5-1 and TRBJ2-3, is KAGVTQTPRYLIKTRGQQVTLSCSPISGHRSVSWYQQTPGQGLQFLFEYFSETQRNKGNFPGRFSGRQFSNSRSEMNVSTLELGDSALYLCASSLEGRTRDTQYFGPGTRLTVL.

The chain links TRBV10-3 to TRBJ2-1, with D unresolved. Germline-derived CDR1 and CDR2 are ENHRY and SYGVKD. This CDR3 is 11 amino acids long. V gave up 4 bases and J gave up 8 bases, with 6 bases separating them. CDR3 in amino acids: CAISVSDEQFF. The CDR3 coding sequence is TGTGCCATCAGTGTATCCGATGAGCAGTTCTTC.

This clonotype was seen many times. V and J are TRBV6-1 and TRBJ2-2, with 8 bases identical to TRBD1. This CDR3 region has 15 residues. J was trimmed by 5 bases and V by 5 bases; bases with no gene match: 7. Germline V gives CDR1 MNHNS, CDR2 SASEGT. DNA for the CDR3: TGTGCCAGCAGTTACGAGACAGGGGAAACCGGGGAGCTGTTTTTT. Its protein is CASSYETGETGELFF.

With regard to this clonotype: The missing conserved phenylalanine or tryptophan at the end of this CDR3 makes a read error likely. The J gene is TRBJ1-5, the V gene TRBV15, with D hard to call. The CDR3 length is 13 residues. Trimming took 3 bases from V and 7 from J, leaving 10 bases between them. Germline lookup yields CDR1 LNHNV and CDR2 YYDKDF (reference sequence). The CDR3 reads CATSRETEQPQHS. The CDR3 bases are TGTGCCACCAGCAGGGAGACGGAGCAGCCCCAGCATTCT.

In its sample, this clonotype was seen once. V is TRBV5-4 and J is TRBJ2-7, with TRBD1 identical over 7 bases. V was clipped by 0 bases and J by 3 bases; unmatched bases: 6. Germline V gene sequence: CDR1 SGHNT, CDR2 YYREEE (reference sequence). The CDR3 covers 15 residues. CDR3 DNA: TGTGCCAGCAGCTTGGGGCAGGGGGATATCTACGAGCAGTACTTC. Encoded protein: CASSLGQGDIYEQYF.

This clonotype has a handful of counts. The J gene is TRBJ2-5, the V gene TRBV5-1; the D gene could be TRBD1 or TRBD2 (5 bases each). Trimming shortened V by 4 bases and J by 5 bases, and 12 bases separated the two germline ends. This CDR3 has 13 residues. Germline assignment: CDR1 SGHRS and CDR2 YFSETQ. Here the CDR3 DNA reads TGCGCCAGCAGCGTCGGGGCCAGGGAGACCCAGTACTTC. Its translation is CASSVGARETQYF.